The 17 T cell receptor beta chains listed next were all sequenced from one sample in a study of cytomegalovirus exposure and HLA in healthy donors. The PCR employed 60 Vbeta primers together with 13 Jbeta primers. Sequencing used immunoSEQ multiplex PCR; TCRdb keeps in-frame clones, though not all of them. The table lists approximately 140,000 clones, 70% to 85% of them singletons. Sequences were obtained from PBMCs. The receptors here all came from a woman aged 55-70 years in good health and CMV-seropositive.

The gene calls are TRBV7-3 and TRBJ1-6, with a weak D call TRBD1 (5 bases). The CDR3 spans 15 residues. Germline V lookup: CDR1 SGHTA, CDR2 FQGTGA. Trimming removed 5 bases at V and 1 base at J, with 9 bases between. CDR3 nucleotides: TGTGCCAGCAGCACCGGGGGGTCCTATAATTCACCCCTCCACTTT. It encodes CASSTGGSYNSPLHF.

The chain is built from TRBV6-5 and TRBJ2-7, with 9 bases that match TRBD1. This CDR3 spans 14 amino acids. After removal of 5 bases from V and 5 bases from J, the junction contained 7 bases not matched to a gene. The germline V gene encodes CDR1 MNHEY and CDR2 SVGAGI. The CDR3 here is CASSPRDRADEQYF. The CDR3 DNA reads as TGTGCCAGCAGTCCCCGGGACAGGGCCGACGAGCAGTACTTC.

The chain combines TRBV7-2 with TRBJ1-5; possibly TRBD1 for D (5 bases). V dropped 1 base and J dropped 4 bases, with 14 bases sitting between them. Germline lookup yields CDR1 SGHTA and CDR2 FQGNSA. There are 16 residues in the CDR3. The CDR3 DNA is TGTGCCAGCAGCTTAGTAGGGTCCAGGGTAAATCAGCCCCAGCATTTT. Translated: CASSLVGSRVNQPQHF.

The CDR3 is CASSLSGGAAISYNEQFF. The CDR3 DNA is TGTGCCAGCAGCTTATCGGGGGGGGCGGCAATATCCTACAATGAGCAGTTCTTC. The J gene is TRBJ2-1, the V gene TRBV7-8; 8 bases match TRBD2. The CDR3 has 18 amino acids. Germline V gene sequence: CDR1 SGHVS, CDR2 FQNEAQ. Losses at the gene ends were 2 bases for V and 1 base for J; bases not matched to a gene: 10.

The gene calls are TRBV18 and TRBJ2-5; weak D call: TRBD1 (5 bases). In germline, CDR1 is KGHSH, CDR2 LQKENI. CDR3 length: 14 amino acids. The V end lost 3 bases, the J end lost 2 bases, and 10 bases lay between the germline ends. CDR3 sequence (DNA): TGTGCCAGCTCACCCGGCAGGGATCAAGAGACCCAGTACTTC. Its translation is CASSPGRDQETQYF.

This clone was recorded once. This sequence joins TRBV7-2 and TRBJ1-6, with 7 bases matching TRBD1. V lost 1 base and J lost 8; bases outside the gene matches: 8. Germline CDR1 reads SGHTA; CDR2 reads FQGNSA. The CDR3 has 16 residues. The CDR3 nucleotides read TGTGCCAGCAGCTTAGGAATTGGGACAGTCGATTCACCCCTCCACTTT. Translating it yields CASSLGIGTVDSPLHF.

The chain is built from TRBV27 and TRBJ1-2, with D tentatively TRBD1 (6 bases). CDR3 length equals 14 residues. CDR1 and CDR2 from the germline V gene are MNHEY and SMNVEV (reference sequence). V lost 5 bases and J lost 4, with 14 bases in between. The CDR3 nucleotides are TGTGCCAGCAGTCTAACCGGGACACTCTATGGCTACACCTTC. Amino acids: CASSLTGTLYGYTF.

The chain recombines TRBV19 with TRBJ2-1; 9 bases are shared with TRBD1. The germline CDR1 and CDR2 sequences are LNHDA and SQIVND (reference sequence). V lost 3 bases to trimming and J lost 10 bases; unmatched junction nucleotides: 16. The CDR3 runs 17 residues. The CDR3 coding sequence is TGTGCCAGTAGTATTTCCCTCTCCGGGACAGGGAAGAGCGAGCAGTTCTTC. Translated, it gives CASSISLSGTGKSEQFF. Variable domain in full (rest from reference TRBV19 and TRBJ2-1): DGGITQSPKYLFRKEGQNVTLSCEQNLNHDAMYWYRQDPGQGLRLIYYSQIVNDFQKGDIAEGYSVSREKKESFPLTVTSAQKNPTAFYLCASSISLSGTGKSEQFFGPGTRLTVL.

The chain employs TRBV6-6 and TRBJ2-1; TRBD1 agrees at 9 bases. This CDR3 is 15 amino acids long. The ends lost 5 bases at V and 3 bases at J; junction bases unmatched: 5. Germline CDR1 MNHNY, CDR2 SVGAGI (reference sequence). In DNA, the CDR3 is TGTGCCAGCAGTGAGGACAGGGGTATCTACAATGAGCAGTTCTTC. This translates into CASSEDRGIYNEQFF.

J is TRBJ1-5 and V is TRBV19; 8 bases align to TRBD1. Trimming took 10 bases from V and 0 from J; bases not matched to a gene: 8. There are 15 residues in the CDR3. Germline CDR1 is LNHDA and CDR2 is SQIVND (reference sequence). CDR3 sequence (DNA): TGTGCCACCAAAGGGACAGGAGGTAGCAATCAGCCCCAGCATTTT. This sequence encodes CATKGTGGSNQPQHF.

The chain joins TRBV29-1 to TRBJ2-2; 9 bases match TRBD2. Losses at the gene ends were 4 bases for V and 0 bases for J; bases not matched to a gene: 3. Germline V gene data show CDR1 as SQVTM and CDR2 as ANQGSEA. The CDR3 is made up of 15 amino acids. The CDR3 bases are TGCAGCGTTGCGCGGGGGGGCGCGAACACCGGGGAGCTGTTTTTT. Amino acid sequence: CSVARGGANTGELFF.

This clone has only a few counts. V and J are TRBV7-2 and TRBJ1-4; D might be TRBD1 (6 bases). The CDR3 is 13 residues long. V shed 1 base and J shed 8 bases, with 8 bases lying between them. Looked up from germline, CDR1 is SGHTA and CDR2 is FQGNSA. This chain's CDR3 is CASSLGTVEKLFF. DNA of the CDR3: TGTGCCAGCAGCTTAGGGACAGTCGAAAAACTGTTTTTT. Full variable domain (outside the CDR3, taken from reference TRBV7-2 and TRBJ1-4): GAGVSQSPSNKVTEKGKDVELRCDPISGHTALYWYRQSLGQGLEFLIYFQGNSAPDKSGLPSDRFSAERTGGSVSTLTIQRTQQEDSAVYLCASSLGTVEKLFFGSGTQLSVL.

The chain couples TRBV6-5 to TRBJ1-1; no firm D call. The germline V gene has CDR1 MNHEY and CDR2 SVGAGI. Trimming stripped 1 base from V and 5 bases from J, with 11 bases between. This CDR3 is 14 amino acids long. CDR3 in amino acids: CASSYWGRETEAFF. CDR3 in DNA: TGTGCCAGCAGTTACTGGGGAAGGGAGACTGAAGCTTTCTTT.

This clone is a singleton in its sample. V usage is TRBV28 and J usage is TRBJ1-1; maybe TRBD1 (5 bases). The germline CDR1 and CDR2 sequences are MDHEN and SYDVKM. V lost 6 bases, J lost 6 bases, and 17 bases lay in between. The CDR3 contains 14 residues. In DNA, the CDR3 is TGTGCCAGCAGAGTTAGTACAGGAAGCCCTGAAGCTTTCTTT. Residues: CASRVSTGSPEAFF.

The chain recombines TRBV14 with TRBJ1-4; a weak D match, TRBD1 (5 bases). Trimming stripped 1 base from V and 0 bases from J, with 12 bases between. The CDR3 is 17 amino acids. Germline lookup yields CDR1 SGHDN and CDR2 FVKESK. The CDR3 spells CASSQALPGSTNEKLFF. For the CDR3, the DNA is TGTGCCAGCAGCCAAGCCCTCCCAGGGTCAACTAATGAAAAACTGTTTTTT.

This chain links TRBV4-1 with TRBJ1-5; D may be TRBD1 (5 bases). Germline loops: CDR1 MGHRA, CDR2 YSYEKL. The CDR3 is made up of 15 amino acids. Trimming pared 1 base from V and 2 bases from J, leaving 9 bases between. The CDR3 coding sequence is TGCGCCAGCAGCCAAGTCGGCAGGGGCAATCAGCCCCAGCATTTT. Translation gives CASSQVGRGNQPQHF.

The chain carries TRBV5-8 and TRBJ2-7, with D possibly TRBD2 on 5 matching bases. The V end was cut by 0 bases, the J end by 4 bases, with 8 bases between. Looked up from germline, CDR1 is SGHTS and CDR2 is YDEGEE. The CDR3 loop spans 13 amino acids. CDR3: CASSLAERYEQYF. The CDR3 nucleotides read TGTGCCAGCAGCTTGGCCGAGCGGTACGAGCAGTACTTC.